These T cell receptor beta chains were read from a single sample in a study of PD-L1 blockade in urothelial cancer. The protocol was immunoSEQ multiplex PCR, while the TCRdb copy is restricted to in-frame clones and leaves out a portion. The profile shows 45,000 to 55,000 clones, approximately 86% of them singletons. The sequences come from PBMCs, collected around atezolizumab (anti-PD-L1) treatment. These receptors were collected from a man in his sixties with urothelial cancer. Each CDR3 is given without its conserved first and last residue. Fields, in order: J gene, clone size, V gene, CDR3 protein. Some rows have no size entry. The others give once, few or many, or a class for an expanded clone.

J: TRBJ1-2; size: NA; V: TRBV5-1; CDR3: ASSLVQGSDYGYT
J: TRBJ2-7; size: NA; V: TRBV6-6; CDR3: ASSYSDRGLGEQY
J: TRBJ1-1; size: NA; V: TRBV10-1; CDR3: ASRVGLNTEAF
J: TRBJ1-2; size: NA; V: TRBV15; CDR3: ATSRDREALIYGYT
J: TRBJ1-5; size: NA; V: TRBV6-1; CDR3: ASGGQGFSNQPQH
J: TRBJ1-2; size: NA; V: TRBV4-1; CDR3: ASSRDNGYT
J: TRBJ2-2; size: NA; V: TRBV7-2; CDR3: ASSLRTGRTSGNTGELF
J: TRBJ2-7; size: NA; V: TRBV5-8; CDR3: ASSLEQAVQEQY
J: TRBJ2-1; size: NA; V: TRBV5-6; CDR3: ASSFGLGTGGNEQF
J: TRBJ1-6; size: NA; V: TRBV2; CDR3: ASMGQGSRSYNSPLH
J: TRBJ1-6; size: NA; V: TRBV10-3; CDR3: AISEDDRDNSPLH
J: TRBJ2-3; size: NA; V: TRBV19; CDR3: ASSKGQGATDTQY
J: TRBJ1-2; size: once; V: TRBV6-5; CDR3: ASSDKRGYT
J: TRBJ2-7; size: few; V: TRBV19; CDR3: ASRSGTANYEQY
J: TRBJ1-1; size: NA; V: TRBV11-3; CDR3: ARLGAWDTEAF